The present T cell receptor (beta chain) was sequenced within a study of T-cell memory formation after mild COVID-19. Overall study findings and caveats: Contracting clones from day 15 to 85 had balanced CD4/CD8; later expanders favoured CD4+.

TCRdb reprocessed the 5' RACE reads with MiXCR, giving one entry per CDR3 protein. The sample records around 250,000 distinct CDR3 sequences, around 16% being singletons. This CDR3 is built from 17 residues. Trimming stripped 0 bases from V and 6 bases from J, with 19 bases between. Germline V gene sequence: CDR1 LNHNV, CDR2 YYDKDF (reference sequence). This clonotype was seen more than once but under ten times. Its antigen is undetermined. This sequence was found in a man aged 18 to 29 who had mild COVID-19 (a few samples of this study predate the infection). Cell type and time point are not known. Sequencing was performed on PBMCs or a T cell subset sorted from them (not recorded which). The J gene is TRBJ2-3, the V gene TRBV15; perhaps TRBD1 as D (6 bases). The CDR3 coding sequence is TGTGCCACCAGCAGAGATGCAGGGGCCCCCGTCCGGGATACGCAGTATTTT. Its translation is CATSRDAGAPVRDTQYF.